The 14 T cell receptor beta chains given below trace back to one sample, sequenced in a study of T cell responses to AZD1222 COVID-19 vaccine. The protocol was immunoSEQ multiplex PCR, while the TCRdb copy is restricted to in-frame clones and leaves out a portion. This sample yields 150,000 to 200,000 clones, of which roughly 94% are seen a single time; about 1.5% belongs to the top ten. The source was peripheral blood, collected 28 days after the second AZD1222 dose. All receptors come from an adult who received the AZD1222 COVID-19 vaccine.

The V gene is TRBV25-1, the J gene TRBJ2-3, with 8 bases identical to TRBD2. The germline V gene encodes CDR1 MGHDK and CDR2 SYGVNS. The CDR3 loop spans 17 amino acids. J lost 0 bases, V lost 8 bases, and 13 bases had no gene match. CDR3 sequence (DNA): TGTGCCAGCTCGAAGCGGGGGCTAGCGGATAGCACAGATACGCAGTATTTT. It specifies CASSKRGLADSTDTQYF.

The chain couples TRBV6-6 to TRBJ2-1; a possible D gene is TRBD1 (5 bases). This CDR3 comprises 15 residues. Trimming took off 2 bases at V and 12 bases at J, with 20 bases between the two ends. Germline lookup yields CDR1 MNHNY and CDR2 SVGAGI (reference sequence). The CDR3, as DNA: TGTGCCAGCAGTTACCGGGCAGGGATCCCCCTTGGGCAGTTCTTC. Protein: CASSYRAGIPLGQFF.

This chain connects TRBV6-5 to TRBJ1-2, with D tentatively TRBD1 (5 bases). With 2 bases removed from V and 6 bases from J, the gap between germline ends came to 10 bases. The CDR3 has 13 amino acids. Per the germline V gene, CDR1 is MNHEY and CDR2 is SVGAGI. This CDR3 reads CASSYRAGHGYTF. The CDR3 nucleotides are TGTGCCAGCAGTTACAGGGCAGGGCATGGCTACACCTTC.

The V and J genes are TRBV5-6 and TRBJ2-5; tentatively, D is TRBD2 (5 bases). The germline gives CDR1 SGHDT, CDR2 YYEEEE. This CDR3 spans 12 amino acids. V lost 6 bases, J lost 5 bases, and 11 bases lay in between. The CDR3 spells CASTRGLETQYF. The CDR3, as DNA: TGTGCCAGCACGCGAGGGTTGGAGACCCAGTACTTC.

The CDR3 spells CASRSQGATEAFF. As DNA, the CDR3 is TGTGCCAGCAGGTCCCAGGGAGCGACTGAAGCTTTCTTT. The V call is TRBV28, the J call TRBJ1-1, with a possible D match to TRBD1 (5 bases). The CDR3 runs 13 residues. The V gene lost 6 bases and the J gene lost 5 bases, with 13 bases spanning the gap. Germline loops: CDR1 MDHEN, CDR2 SYDVKM.

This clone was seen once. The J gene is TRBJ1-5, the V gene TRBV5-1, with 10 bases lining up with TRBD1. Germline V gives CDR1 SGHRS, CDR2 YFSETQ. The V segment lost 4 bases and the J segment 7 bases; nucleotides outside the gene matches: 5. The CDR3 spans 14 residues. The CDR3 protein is CASSPGTGVQPQHF. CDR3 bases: TGCGCCAGCAGCCCCGGGACAGGGGTGCAGCCCCAGCATTTT.

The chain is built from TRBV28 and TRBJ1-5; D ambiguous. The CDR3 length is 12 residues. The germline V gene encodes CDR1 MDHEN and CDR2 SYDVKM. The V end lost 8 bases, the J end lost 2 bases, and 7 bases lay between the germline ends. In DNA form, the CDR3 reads TGTGCCAGCGGCTTAGGCAATCAGCCCCAGCATTTT. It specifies CASGLGNQPQHF.

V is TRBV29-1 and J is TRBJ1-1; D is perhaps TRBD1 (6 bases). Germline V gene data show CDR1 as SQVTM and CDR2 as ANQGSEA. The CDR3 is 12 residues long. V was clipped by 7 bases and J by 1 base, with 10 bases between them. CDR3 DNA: TGCAGCGCCGGGACAACGAACACTGAAGCTTTCTTT. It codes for CSAGTTNTEAFF.

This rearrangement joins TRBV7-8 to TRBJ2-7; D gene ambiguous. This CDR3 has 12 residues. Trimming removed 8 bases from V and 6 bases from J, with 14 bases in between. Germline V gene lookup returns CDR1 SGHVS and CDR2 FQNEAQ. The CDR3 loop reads CASESESSEQYF. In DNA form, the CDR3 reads TGTGCCAGCGAGTCAGAATCCAGCGAGCAGTACTTC.

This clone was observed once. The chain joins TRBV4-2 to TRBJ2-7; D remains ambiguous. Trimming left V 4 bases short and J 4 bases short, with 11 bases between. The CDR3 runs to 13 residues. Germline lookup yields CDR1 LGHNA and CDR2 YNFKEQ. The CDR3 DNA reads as TGTGCCAGCAGCCCTCGGCTGGGATACGAGCAGTACTTC. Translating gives CASSPRLGYEQYF.

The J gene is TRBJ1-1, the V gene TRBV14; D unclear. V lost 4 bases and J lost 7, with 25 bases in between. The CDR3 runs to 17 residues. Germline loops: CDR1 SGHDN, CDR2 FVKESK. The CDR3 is CASSPEWGREGQDEAFF. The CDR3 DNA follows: TGTGCCAGCAGCCCCGAGTGGGGTCGGGAGGGTCAGGATGAAGCTTTCTTT.

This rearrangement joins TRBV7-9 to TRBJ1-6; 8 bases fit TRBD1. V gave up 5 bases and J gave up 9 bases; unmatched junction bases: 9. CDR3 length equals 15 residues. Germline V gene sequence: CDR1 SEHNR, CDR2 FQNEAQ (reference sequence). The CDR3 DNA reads TGTGCCAGCAGCAAGGACAGGGCAATCGGTTCACCCCTCCACTTT. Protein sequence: CASSKDRAIGSPLHF.

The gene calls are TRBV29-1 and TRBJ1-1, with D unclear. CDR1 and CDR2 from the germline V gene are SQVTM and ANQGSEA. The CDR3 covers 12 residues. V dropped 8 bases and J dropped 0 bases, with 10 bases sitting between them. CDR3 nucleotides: TGCAGCCTTCGGAGGATGAACACTGAAGCTTTCTTT. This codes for CSLRRMNTEAFF.

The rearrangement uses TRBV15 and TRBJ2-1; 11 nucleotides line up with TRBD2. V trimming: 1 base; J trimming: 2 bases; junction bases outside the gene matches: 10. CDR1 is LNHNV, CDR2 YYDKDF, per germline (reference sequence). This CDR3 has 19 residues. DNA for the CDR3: TGTGCCACCAGCAGAGTGGGGTCAACGGGACTAGCGGCCTACAATGAGCAGTTCTTC. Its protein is CATSRVGSTGLAAYNEQFF.